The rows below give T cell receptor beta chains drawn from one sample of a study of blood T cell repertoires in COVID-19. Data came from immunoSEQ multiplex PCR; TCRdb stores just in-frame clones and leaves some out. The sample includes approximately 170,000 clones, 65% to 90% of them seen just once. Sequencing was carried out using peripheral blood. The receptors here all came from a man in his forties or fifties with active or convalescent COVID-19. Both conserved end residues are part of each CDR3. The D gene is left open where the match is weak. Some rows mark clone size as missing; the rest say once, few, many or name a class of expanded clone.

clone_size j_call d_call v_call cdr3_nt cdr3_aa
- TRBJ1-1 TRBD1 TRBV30 TGTGCCTGGAGCGGAACAGGGGGCGGGAACACTGAAGCTTTCTTT CAWSGTGGGNTEAFF
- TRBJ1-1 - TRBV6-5 TGTGCCAGCAGCGGCGGGATTTGGGGGGCTGAAGCTTTCTTT CASSGGIWGAEAFF
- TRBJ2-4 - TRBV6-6 TGTGCCAGCAGTCGCAATCCGCCGGACAGAGCCAAAAACATTCAGTACTTC CASSRNPPDRAKNIQYF
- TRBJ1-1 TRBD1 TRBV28 TGTGCCAGCAGTCCCAGGGGGACCCGGAGGACTGAAGCTTTCTTT CASSPRGTRRTEAFF
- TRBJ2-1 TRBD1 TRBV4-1 TGCGCCAGCAGCCAAGCGACAGGGGCCTCCAATGAGCAGTTCTTC CASSQATGASNEQFF
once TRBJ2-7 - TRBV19 TGTGCCAGTAGTATACAGGGGCCGCACTCCTACGAGCAGTACTTC CASSIQGPHSYEQYF
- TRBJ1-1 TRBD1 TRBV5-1 TGCGCCAGCAGCTGGGACAGGGGGAAACCCATGAACACTGAAGCTTTCTTT CASSWDRGKPMNTEAFF
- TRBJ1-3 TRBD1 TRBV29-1 TGCAGCGTTACTACAGGGGCTGGAAACACCATATATTTT CSVTTGAGNTIYF
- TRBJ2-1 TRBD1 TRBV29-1 TGCAGCGTTGAAGGACCCGGGACAGGGGTCGATGAGCAGTTCTTC CSVEGPGTGVDEQFF
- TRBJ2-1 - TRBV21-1 TGTGCCAGCAGCAAAGTTGGGGGGGTCTACAATGAGCAGTTCTTC CASSKVGGVYNEQFF
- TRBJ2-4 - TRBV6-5 TGTGCCAGCGGAAGGACAGCCATTCAGTACTTC CASGRTAIQYF
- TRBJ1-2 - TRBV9 TGTGCCAGCAGCGTAATGGAGTTGGGCTATGGCTACACCTTC CASSVMELGYGYTF
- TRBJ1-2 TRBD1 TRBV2 TGTGCCAGCAAAGGGACAGGGGGCGCCTATGGCTACACCTTC CASKGTGGAYGYTF
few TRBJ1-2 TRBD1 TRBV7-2 TGTGCCAGCAGCTTAGCTATAGGACAGGGGGCTGGCTACACCTTC CASSLAIGQGAGYTF
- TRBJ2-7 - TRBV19 TGTGCCAGTAGTTTACGACAGGTCAGCTCCTACGAGCAGTACTTC CASSLRQVSSYEQYF
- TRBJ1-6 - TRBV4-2 TGTGCCAGCAACCAAGGGAGCTCCTATAATTCACCCCTCCACTTT CASNQGSSYNSPLHF
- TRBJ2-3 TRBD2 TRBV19 TGTGCCAGTAGTATGGGACTAGCGGGGACTAGGACAGATACGCAGTATTTT CASSMGLAGTRTDTQYF
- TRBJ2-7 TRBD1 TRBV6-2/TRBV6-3 TGTGCCAGCAGTACCCAGGGGGCAGGTAGCTCCTACGAGCAGTACTTC CASSTQGAGSSYEQYF
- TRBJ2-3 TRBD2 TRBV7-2 TGTGCCAGCAGCTTAGGAATTGTTGCCCGGGGGGCAGATACGCAGTATTTT CASSLGIVARGADTQYF
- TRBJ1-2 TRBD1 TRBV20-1 TGCAGCCAGAAGGGGGCGGATGGCTACACCTTC CSQKGADGYTF
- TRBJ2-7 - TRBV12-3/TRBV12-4 TGTGCCAGCAGTTTTGCGGGGAGCCACGAGCAGTACTTC CASSFAGSHEQYF
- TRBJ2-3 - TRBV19 TGTGCCAGTAGTATAAGATCAGCGGATAGCACAGATACGCAGTATTTT CASSIRSADSTDTQYF
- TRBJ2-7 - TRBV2 TGTGCCAGCAGTGTGGAGGGACCTCGATACGAGCAGTACTTC CASSVEGPRYEQYF
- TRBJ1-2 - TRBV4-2 TGTGCCAGCAGCCAGGGAGGGGTCAAAAACTATGGCTACACCTTC CASSQGGVKNYGYTF
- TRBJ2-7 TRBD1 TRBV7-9 TGTGCCAGCAGCACCGACAGGGTTGGGCCGGTTGTCTACGAGCAGTACTTC CASSTDRVGPVVYEQYF
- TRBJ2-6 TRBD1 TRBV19 TGTGCCAGTAGTATCCAGGGGGATGTCTCTGGGGCCAACGTCCTGACTTTC CASSIQGDVSGANVLTF
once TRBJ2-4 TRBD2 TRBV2 TGTGCCAGCAGTGGCCCCGGACTAGGGTTCATTCAGTACTTC CASSGPGLGFIQYF
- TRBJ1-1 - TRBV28 TGTGCCAGCAGTTTCCTAGCGGGGACTGAAGCTTTCTTT CASSFLAGTEAFF
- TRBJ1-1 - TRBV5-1 TGCGCCAGCAGCACTATCGGGGTGAACACTGAAGCTTTCTTT CASSTIGVNTEAFF
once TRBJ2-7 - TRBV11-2 TGTGCCAGCAGCCAATCCCGGCAGGGTACCTACGAGCAGTACTTC CASSQSRQGTYEQYF
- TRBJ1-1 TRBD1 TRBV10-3 TGTGCCATCAGTGAGTCGGGACAGGGGACGGCTGAAGCTTTCTTT CAISESGQGTAEAFF
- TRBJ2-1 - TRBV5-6 TGTGCCAGCAGCTTACAGGGAAATGAGCAGTTCTTC CASSLQGNEQFF
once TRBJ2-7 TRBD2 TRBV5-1 TGCGCCAGCAGCTTCCAGCGGGAGGTGGGGGAGCAGTACTTC CASSFQREVGEQYF
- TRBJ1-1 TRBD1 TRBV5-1 TGCGCCAGCAGTTCTGGGACAGGGGGCGGGAGAGCTTTCTTT CASSSGTGGGRAFF
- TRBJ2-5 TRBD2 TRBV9 TGTGCCAGCAGCTTAAGGTCTAGCGGAGCACAAGAGACCCAGTACTTC CASSLRSSGAQETQYF
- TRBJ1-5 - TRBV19 TGTGCCAGTAGTATCCCACTGGGCAATCAGCCCCAGCATTTT CASSIPLGNQPQHF
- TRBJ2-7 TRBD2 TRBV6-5 TGTGCCAGCAGAGTTAGCGGGGGAAGCTCCTACGAGCAGTACTTC CASRVSGGSSYEQYF
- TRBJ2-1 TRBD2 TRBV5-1 TGCGCCAGCAGCGCGACTAGCGGGAATAGAAATGAGCAGTTCTTC CASSATSGNRNEQFF
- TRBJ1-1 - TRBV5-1 TGCGCCAGCAGCCCCTCGGGGGACGGGGGGGCTTTCTTT CASSPSGDGGAFF
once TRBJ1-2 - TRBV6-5 TGTGCCAGCAGTTACTCCCTGGACACCATCTATGGCTACACCTTC CASSYSLDTIYGYTF
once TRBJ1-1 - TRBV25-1 TGTGCCAGCAGTGAATACAGGCAGAACACTGAAGCTTTCTTT CASSEYRQNTEAFF
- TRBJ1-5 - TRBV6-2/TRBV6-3 TGTGCCAGCAGTTTTGGGAGGCAGCCCCAGCATTTT CASSFGRQPQHF